This record covers a single T cell receptor (beta chain). Its antigen has not been determined. No base quality information exists; no much larger clone differs at one position. Interpreted using the paper, the time point label stands for: baseline before first vaccination. Samples from vaccinated people were obtained from the UK trials COV001 and COV002, which included a single-blind randomized controlled phase 2/3 trial of AZD1222 (ChAdOx1 nCoV-19) in healthy adults. For TCRbeta chain sequencing, PBMC samples were collected from trial participants at day 0 and at day 28 after the second dose. This specimen comes from a study of T cell responses to AZD1222 COVID-19 vaccine (dated by TCRdb to the early 2020s). About the full investigation: AZD1222 recipients given second doses at about 4 weeks or at about 12 weeks were pooled, since spike-specific TCR depth and breadth were not found to differ between the two schedules. Trial participants were enrolled into age subgroups of 18-55, 56-69 and 70-plus years, which contained approximately 150, 28 and 58 TCR-sequenced participants, respectively. TCR sequencing was performed for about 240 trial participants, of whom 200 to 210 were given two doses of AZD1222 and 26 were given two doses of MenACWY control vaccine. Results and caveats for the whole study, not just this receptor: The 56-69-year group was small, and its depth increase did not reach significance, likely because of low power. Because no day 14 peak-response samples were available, repertoires were characterized only after the peak T cell response. After two AZD1222 doses, spike-specific TCR breadth and depth were significantly higher than at day 0 and than in MenACWY recipients. Conclusions about previously exposed vaccinees were limited because only a handful of AZD1222 recipients were SARS-CoV-2 seropositive at baseline. Reportedly, almost half of the unique spike-specific TCRs recognized epitopes lying outside the regions that are mutated in the B.1.351 and B.1.1.7 variants. CD4 TCRs associated with the vaccine covered the entire spike protein, and the dominant responses were in regions 160-218 and 743-854. Participants were mostly white British, with more females than males. The authors suggested clonal diversity may have been underestimated.

The CDR3 regions of human TCRbeta chains were analyzed by immunosequencing. In the original analysis: Repertoire TCRs were checked for matches against a reference library of SARS-CoV-2-specific TCRs that had been generated using the MIRA antigen-specificity platform. Breadth was defined as the fraction of unique TCRs that were SARS-CoV-2-associated, and depth was defined as the fraction of total T cells that were SARS-CoV-2-associated. Each spike-specific TCR was assigned to its reactive spike region and to a CD4 or CD8 class using the MIRA data. Log10-transformed breadth and depth values were compared by one-way ANOVA with Sidak's multiple comparisons tests. Held by TCRdb, this immuneACCESS table contains in-frame sequences only and omits some clones. Under half of the omission traces to an unresolved V gene where checked; the cause of the rest is unknown. V and J calls and clone size are copied from that table; D and trimming were computed from the DNA. Recorded for this sample are 100,000 to 150,000 clones; about nine tenths of them occurred a single time. 5.5% to 7% of the sample rests with the top ten.

The germline V gene yields MGHRA for CDR1 and YSYEKL for CDR2. The CDR3 spans 12 residues, from the cysteine through the phenylalanine. Just CDR3 DNA is preserved here, 36 bases in frame from base 1. V is shortened by 0 bases, J by 17 bases, and the region joining them spans 11 bases. The sequence was collected from an adult in good health. The source material was peripheral blood, sampled on day 0 of AZD1222 vaccination. This chain joins TRBV4-1 to TRBJ1-6; no confident D gene assignment can be made. The sequenced DNA: TGCGCCAGCAGCCAAGATCCCAGATCTATCCACTTT. It encodes CASSQDPRSIHF.